These 26 T cell receptor beta chains originate from one sample sequenced in a study of T cell responses to AZD1222 COVID-19 vaccine. Profiling relied on immunoSEQ multiplex PCR, and the TCRdb table lists in-frame clones only, not all of them. Among over 50,000 clones listed, roughly four fifths were seen once. The sequencing here drew on peripheral blood, taken 28 days after the second AZD1222 dose. These receptors were taken from an adult who received the AZD1222 COVID-19 vaccine.

A single count supports this clone. The CDR3 loop reads CASSQDAHGGYTF. The CDR3 coding sequence is TGTGCCAGCAGCCAAGATGCACACGGTGGCTACACCTTC. V is TRBV3-1 (or the pseudogene TRBV3-2) and J is TRBJ1-2, with D hard to call. CDR1 is LGHDT and CDR2 is YNNKEL in the germline V gene (reference sequence). The CDR3 totals 13 residues. The V gene lost 0 bases and the J gene lost 7 bases, with 9 bases spanning the gap.

This clone was picked up a small number of times. The V and J genes are TRBV11-2 and TRBJ2-3; D might be TRBD1 (5 bases). The V end was cut by 10 bases, the J end by 6 bases, with 17 bases between. There are 13 residues in the CDR3. Germline CDR1 reads SGHAT; CDR2 reads FQNNGV. CDR3: CATKWGGVDTQYF. The CDR3 DNA is TGTGCCACCAAATGGGGCGGTGTGGATACGCAGTATTTT.

The chain combines TRBV5-1 with TRBJ2-1; 11 bases match TRBD1. CDR1 and CDR2 (germline): SGHRS, YFSETQ. The CDR3 consists of 16 residues. The V and J ends lost 0 bases and 5 bases, in that order; junction bases with no gene match: 4. CDR3 nucleotide sequence: TGCGCCAGCAGCTTGGGGGGACAGGGGGTCCACAATGAGCAGTTCTTC. It specifies CASSLGGQGVHNEQFF. The variable domain in full, with the rest retrieved from reference TRBV5-1 and TRBJ2-1, is KAGVTQTPRYLIKTRGQQVTLSCSPISGHRSVSWYQQTPGQGLQFLFEYFSETQRNKGNFPGRFSGRQFSNSRSEMNVSTLELGDSALYLCASSLGGQGVHNEQFFGPGTRLTVL.

The chain combines TRBV10-3 with TRBJ2-7; D ambiguous. The CDR3 loop spans 14 amino acids. CDR1 is ENHRY and CDR2 is SYGVKD in the germline V gene. Trimming shortened V by 0 bases and J by 7 bases, and 13 bases separated the two germline ends. The CDR3 coding sequence is TGTGCCATCAGTGAGTCGACTCCAATGGGGGAGCAGTACTTC. Amino acid sequence: CAISESTPMGEQYF.

The gene calls are TRBV7-3 and TRBJ1-1; D possibly corresponds to TRBD1 (5 bases). This CDR3 comprises 13 residues. V lost 9 bases and J 0 bases, leaving 11 bases between the germline ends. In germline, CDR1 is SGHTA, CDR2 FQGTGA. The CDR3 is CASGRGMNTEAFF. As DNA, the CDR3 is TGTGCCAGTGGGAGGGGCATGAACACTGAAGCTTTCTTT.

The genes are TRBV30 and TRBJ1-3; D unresolved. Trimming stripped 1 base from V and 2 bases from J, with 0 bases between. CDR3 length: 11 residues. The germline gives CDR1 GTSNPN, CDR2 SVGIG (reference sequence). CDR3 region: CAWSAGNTIYF. DNA for the CDR3: TGTGCCTGGAGTGCTGGAAACACCATATATTTT.

This clone was found once. This chain links TRBV5-5 with TRBJ1-6, with TRBD1 matching over 9 bases. Trimming cost V 1 base and J 6 bases; bases outside gene matches: 11. This CDR3 has 18 residues. Germline values: CDR1 SGHKS, CDR2 YYEKEE (reference sequence). In nucleotides, the CDR3 is TGTGCCAGCAGCTTGCTCTACAGGGACAGGGTGTCTAATTCACCCCTCCACTTT. Translation: CASSLLYRDRVSNSPLHF.

This chain links TRBV18 with TRBJ2-1; 8 nucleotides line up with TRBD2. J lost 8 bases, V lost 6 bases, and 9 bases had no gene match. The CDR3 extends over 14 amino acids. Germline V gene data show CDR1 as KGHSH and CDR2 as LQKENI. The CDR3 here is CASSRSGSFYEQFF. The CDR3 nucleotides are TGTGCCAGCTCTCGAAGCGGGAGTTTTTATGAGCAGTTCTTC.

The V and J genes are TRBV27 and TRBJ2-3, with 7 nucleotides matching TRBD2. The trim removed 3 bases at V and 2 bases at J, leaving 8 bases unmatched. This CDR3 contains 16 residues. Germline CDR1 is MNHEY and CDR2 is SMNVEV (reference sequence). This CDR3 is CASSFYGGRVTDTQYF. CDR3 nucleotides: TGTGCCAGCAGTTTTTACGGCGGGAGAGTCACAGATACGCAGTATTTT.

This chain joins TRBV7-2 and TRBJ1-5; D is unresolved. Germline V gene sequence: CDR1 SGHTA, CDR2 FQGNSA. This CDR3 has 16 amino acids. V lost 0 bases to trimming and J lost 6 bases, with 15 bases between them. The CDR3 region has the DNA TGTGCCAGCAGCTTAGCGCCGGCAGGCCGGGGTCAGCCCCAGCATTTT. Protein product: CASSLAPAGRGQPQHF.

V usage is TRBV9 and J usage is TRBJ2-7, with a tentative D call TRBD1 (6 bases). Germline V lookup: CDR1 SGDLS, CDR2 YYNGEE. The CDR3 covers 15 residues. The germline V and J ends were trimmed by 4 bases and 3 bases, with 17 bases remaining between them. CDR3 sequence: CASSPAGQTHYEQYF. The CDR3 DNA follows: TGTGCCAGCAGCCCAGCTGGACAGACACACTACGAGCAGTACTTC.

In its sample, this clone was seen a few times. The J gene is TRBJ2-1, the V gene TRBV2; D call uncertain. The V and J ends lost 9 bases and 4 bases respectively, with 19 bases between them. Germline CDR1 is SNHLY and CDR2 is FYNNEI. The CDR3 loop spans 15 amino acids. CDR3 protein: CASATPLDAYNEQFF. The DNA of the CDR3 is TGTGCCAGTGCCACACCCCTGGACGCGTACAATGAGCAGTTCTTC.

The V and J genes are TRBV5-1 and TRBJ2-1; TRBD2 matches at 7 bases. The CDR3 contains 15 residues. J lost 0 bases, V lost 4 bases, and 4 bases had no gene match. From germline, CDR1 is SGHRS and CDR2 YFSETQ. CDR3 sequence: CASSPSGYSYNEQFF. CDR3 bases: TGCGCCAGCAGCCCTAGCGGATACTCCTACAATGAGCAGTTCTTC.

This sequence joins TRBV13 and TRBJ2-7; TRBD2 matches at 10 bases. The germline V gene has CDR1 PRHDT and CDR2 FYEKMQ (reference sequence). The CDR3 runs to 15 residues. V was pared by 5 bases and J by 2 bases, with 6 bases of the junction left unmatched. In nucleotides, the CDR3 is TGTGCCAGCAGCAAGAGCGGGAGGGTCCCCTACGAGCAGTACTTC. Protein: CASSKSGRVPYEQYF.

The gene calls are TRBV2 and TRBJ2-4, with TRBD2 identical over 8 bases. CDR3 length equals 15 residues. Germline trimming cut 3 bases from V and 2 bases from J; bases unmatched to any gene: 3. CDR1 is SNHLY and CDR2 is FYNNEI in the germline V gene. CDR3 residues: CASSDSGTTKNIQYF. Here the CDR3 DNA reads TGTGCCAGCAGTGATAGCGGGACGACCAAAAACATTCAGTACTTC.

This clone was counted a single time. The CDR3: CASSPGGGRLYEQYF. The DNA for the CDR3 is TGTGCCAGCAGCCCGGGAGGGGGGAGACTCTACGAGCAGTACTTC. The chain has TRBV9 and TRBJ2-7; 8 nucleotides agree with TRBD2. The V segment lost 4 bases and the J segment 3 bases; nucleotides outside the gene matches: 9. Germline-derived CDR1 and CDR2 are SGDLS and YYNGEE. The CDR3 length is 15 residues.

This clone has just a few counts. The chain couples TRBV11-2 to TRBJ1-2; D unclear. Germline-derived CDR1 and CDR2 are SGHAT and FQNNGV. The CDR3 has 16 residues. V lost 6 bases and J 1 base, leaving 18 bases between the germline ends. CDR3 in amino acids: CASRVSGRRLNYGYTF. For the CDR3, the DNA is TGTGCCAGCAGGGTGTCCGGGCGGAGGCTTAACTATGGCTACACCTTC.

This clone was detected once. This sequence joins TRBV29-1 and TRBJ1-3; D gene ambiguous. V was shortened by 5 bases and J by 4 bases, with 6 bases between the two germline ends. Germline CDR1 reads SQVTM; CDR2 reads ANQGSEA. The CDR3 has 11 amino acids. The DNA for the CDR3 is TGCAGCGTTTCAGAAGGAAACACCATATATTTT. Translation gives CSVSEGNTIYF.

V is TRBV18 and J is TRBJ2-2; D not certain. V lost 2 bases and J lost 3, with 10 bases in between. This CDR3 is 15 amino acids long. Germline V CDR1 and CDR2: KGHSH, LQKENI. The CDR3, as DNA: TGTGCCAGCTCACCATCCTCGGCAGACACCGGGGAGCTGTTTTTT. Protein sequence: CASSPSSADTGELFF.

This clone came up a few times. The chain has TRBV15 and TRBJ1-4; no reliable D call. The V gene lost 5 bases and the J gene lost 4 bases, with 17 bases spanning the gap. Germline V gene lookup returns CDR1 LNHNV and CDR2 YYDKDF (reference sequence). This CDR3 comprises 16 residues. CDR3 DNA sequence: TGTGCCACCAGCTCATCCAGCGGGGTGCTTAATGAAAAACTGTTTTTT. It specifies CATSSSSGVLNEKLFF.

The chain uses TRBV2 and TRBJ2-1; D uncertain. Between the trimmed V and J ends, which lost 2 bases and 2 bases, there was a span of 10 bases. The V gene's germline CDR1 is SNHLY and CDR2 FYNNEI. The CDR3 loop spans 15 amino acids. The CDR3 DNA reads TGTGCCAGCAGTGAAAGTGGCAGCGCCTACAATGAGCAGTTCTTC. Amino acid sequence: CASSESGSAYNEQFF.

This clone was detected a few times. The chain recombines TRBV24-1 with TRBJ2-3; D is possibly TRBD2 (6 bases). The V gene lost 3 bases and the J gene lost 7 bases, with 19 bases spanning the gap. This CDR3 spans 16 amino acids. Germline lookup yields CDR1 KGHDR and CDR2 SFDVKD. CDR3 region: CATSDVSGTALNTQYF. Written as DNA, the CDR3 is TGTGCCACCAGTGATGTTTCCGGGACTGCATTGAATACGCAGTATTTT.

This clone was recorded a few times. CDR3 in amino acids: CASSWGQGYEQYF. The CDR3, as DNA: TGTGCCAGCAGCTGGGGACAGGGCTACGAGCAGTACTTC. This chain uses TRBV7-9 with TRBJ2-7, with 9 nucleotides matching TRBD1. Germline V lookup: CDR1 SEHNR, CDR2 FQNEAQ (reference sequence). The CDR3 length is 13 residues. V lost 4 bases and J lost 3; bases outside the gene matches: 1.

This clone occurred a few times. The chain joins TRBV14 to TRBJ2-7; TRBD2 agrees at 7 bases. This CDR3 comprises 14 residues. The germline V gene has CDR1 SGHDN and CDR2 FVKESK. V shed 2 bases and J 2 bases; nucleotides not matched to a gene: 3. CDR3 sequence (DNA): TGTGCCAGCAGCCAACTAGCGGCCCCCTACGAGCAGTACTTC. Translation gives CASSQLAAPYEQYF.

The V and J genes are TRBV27 and TRBJ2-1, with TRBD2 matching 10 bases. V trimming: 3 bases; J trimming: 1 base; junction bases outside the gene matches: 15. The CDR3 is 20 residues long. Germline assignment: CDR1 MNHEY and CDR2 SMNVEV (reference sequence). CDR3 sequence reads: CASSFIRSSGSSGSYNEQFF. The CDR3 nucleotides read TGTGCCAGCAGTTTCATTAGGTCTAGCGGGAGCTCGGGGTCCTACAATGAGCAGTTCTTC.

The chain employs TRBV27 and TRBJ2-7; D gene ambiguous. Germline CDR1 MNHEY, CDR2 SMNVEV (reference sequence). V shed 6 bases and J shed 2 bases, with 14 bases lying between them. This CDR3 contains 14 residues. The CDR3 is CASRPQRPPYEQYF. DNA for the CDR3: TGTGCCAGCAGACCCCAACGACCCCCCTACGAGCAGTACTTC.